Shown below are 14 T cell receptor beta chains from a single sample sequenced in a study of identical twins. MiXCR was run by TCRdb on the 5' RACE reads, yielding one entry per CDR3 protein. Of hundreds of thousands of distinct CDR3 sequences listed, 8.5% to 9.5% are singletons. The sample was also linked to a second study, of yellow fever vaccine responses in identical twins.

Sequencing input: PBMCs. These receptors were obtained from a woman between 18 and 29 years old in good health.

This clonotype was seen many times. The rearrangement uses TRBV28 and TRBJ2-1; 7 nucleotides align to TRBD1. CDR1 and CDR2 from the germline V gene are MDHEN and SYDVKM. Unmatched junction bases numbered 9, after V lost 4 bases and J lost 6 bases. This CDR3 comprises 15 residues. The CDR3 DNA sequence: TGTGCCAGCAGTTCCTACAGGGGAACGGGCAATGAGCAGTTCTTC. Translated: CASSSYRGTGNEQFF.

This clonotype was recorded many times. The rearrangement links TRBV10-3 to TRBJ2-7, with TRBD2 matching over 7 bases. There are 14 residues in the CDR3. The germline gives CDR1 ENHRY, CDR2 SYGVKD. After removal of 3 bases from V and 7 bases from J, the junction contained 9 bases not matched to a gene. The DNA for the CDR3 is TGTGCCATCAGTGAACTGTATGGGGGGGGTGAGCAGTACTTC. Translating gives CAISELYGGGEQYF.

The genes are TRBV6-2 or TRBV6-3 and TRBJ2-1, with 9 bases aligning to TRBD2. The germline V gene has CDR1 MNHEY and CDR2 SVGEGT. The CDR3 runs 14 residues. With 7 bases clipped from V and 7 bases from J, the junction kept 8 bases outside the gene matches. The CDR3 reads CASTVGSGRNEQFF. In DNA form, the CDR3 reads TGTGCCAGCACTGTCGGTAGCGGGAGAAATGAGCAGTTCTTC.

This rearrangement joins TRBV6-5 to TRBJ2-7; possibly TRBD1 or TRBD2 for D (6 bases each). The CDR3 totals 16 residues. The V end was cut by 0 bases, the J end by 6 bases, with 18 bases between. Germline CDR1 MNHEY, CDR2 SVGAGI. CDR3 protein: CASSYSNAGQGREQYF. The CDR3 DNA follows: TGTGCCAGCAGTTACTCGAATGCGGGGCAGGGGCGCGAGCAGTACTTC.

This clonotype was recorded many times. The gene calls are TRBV15 and TRBJ2-3, with a possible D match to TRBD2 (5 bases). The germline V gene has CDR1 LNHNV and CDR2 YYDKDF (reference sequence). V lost 1 base to trimming and J lost 6 bases, with 11 bases between them. The CDR3 covers 14 residues. As DNA, the CDR3 is TGTGCCACCAGCAGAGTTTCCGGCGGGGATACGCAGTATTTT. This translates into CATSRVSGGDTQYF.

This clonotype has only a few counts. The chain links TRBV7-9 to TRBJ2-1; D is uncertain. The germline V and J ends were trimmed by 1 base and 4 bases, with 8 bases remaining between them. Germline CDR1 is SEHNR and CDR2 is FQNEAQ (reference sequence). The CDR3 covers 14 residues. This CDR3 reads CASSLVRSYNEQFF. The CDR3 nucleotides are TGTGCCAGCAGCTTAGTTCGCAGTTACAATGAGCAGTTCTTC.

The V and J genes are TRBV20-1 and TRBJ2-7, with 9 positions matching TRBD2. The CDR3 covers 15 residues. V dropped 6 bases and J dropped 2; count of bases not matched to a gene: 11. Germline loops: CDR1 DFQATT, CDR2 SNEGSKA (reference sequence). CDR3 in DNA: TGCAGTGCCCTCGTCGGGCTAGCGGGAACCTACGAGCAGTACTTC. This sequence encodes CSALVGLAGTYEQYF.

This clonotype came up many times. V is TRBV5-1 and J is TRBJ2-2, with D possibly being TRBD1 (6 bases). The germline CDR1 and CDR2 sequences are SGHRS and YFSETQ. This CDR3 is 15 amino acids long. V was shortened by 6 bases and J by 3 bases, with 15 bases between the two germline ends. The CDR3 here is CASTRTGWDTGELFF. CDR3 in DNA: TGCGCCAGCACCAGAACAGGGTGGGACACCGGGGAGCTGTTTTTT.

This clonotype was detected many times. The chain carries TRBV5-1 and TRBJ1-1, with 8 bases aligning to TRBD1. Germline CDR1 reads SGHRS; CDR2 reads YFSETQ. V gave up 2 bases and J gave up 1 base; unmatched junction bases: 1. This CDR3 contains 14 residues. Here the CDR3 reads CASSFGTGNTEAFF. CDR3 nucleotides: TGCGCCAGCAGCTTTGGGACAGGGAACACTGAAGCTTTCTTT.

This clonotype was counted only a few times. This chain joins TRBV29-1 and TRBJ2-3; possibly TRBD1 for D (6 bases). V was pared by 5 bases and J by 6 bases, with 18 bases between. Germline values: CDR1 SQVTM, CDR2 ANQGSEA. This CDR3 spans 14 amino acids. CDR3 sequence (DNA): TGCAGCGTTACGAAAGGGGGTCAAGCCGATACGCAGTATTTT. Translating gives CSVTKGGQADTQYF.

This clonotype was seen only a few times. The V and J genes are TRBV20-1 and TRBJ1-6; 9 bases are shared with TRBD1. The CDR3 contains 14 residues. Germline CDR1 is DFQATT and CDR2 is SNEGSKA (reference sequence). The ends lost 5 bases at V and 5 bases at J; junction bases unmatched: 4. The CDR3 nucleotides are TGCAGTGCTCACCGGGACAGGGATAATTCACCCCTCCACTTT. Encoded protein: CSAHRDRDNSPLHF.

The V gene is TRBV5-1, the J gene TRBJ1-1; weak D call: TRBD1 (6 bases). This CDR3 spans 14 amino acids. The germline V and J ends were trimmed by 4 bases and 2 bases, with 12 bases remaining between them. Germline loops: CDR1 SGHRS, CDR2 YFSETQ. CDR3: CASSETGRNTEAFF. DNA of the CDR3: TGCGCCAGCAGCGAAACAGGGCGTAACACTGAAGCTTTCTTT.

This sequence joins TRBV7-2 and TRBJ1-1; TRBD1 might be the D (5 bases). The CDR3 runs to 16 residues. Germline CDR1 reads SGHTA; CDR2 reads FQGNSA. Trimming removed 1 base from V and 0 bases from J, with 12 bases in between. This CDR3 is CASSLEAGTMNTEAFF. As DNA, the CDR3 is TGTGCCAGCAGCTTAGAAGCGGGGACCATGAACACTGAAGCTTTCTTT.

This clonotype was found a few times. The chain combines TRBV2 with TRBJ2-1, with D perhaps being TRBD1 or TRBD2 (5 bases each). Germline assignment: CDR1 SNHLY and CDR2 FYNNEI. Trimming pared 7 bases from V and 9 bases from J, leaving 22 bases between. The CDR3 is made up of 15 amino acids. The CDR3 protein is CASTIQLGDLSEQFF. The CDR3 DNA follows: TGTGCCAGCACTATACAGCTGGGGGATTTGAGTGAGCAGTTCTTC. Combining the CDR3 with reference TRBV2 and TRBJ2-1 gives the whole variable domain EPEVTQTPSHQVTQMGQEVILRCVPISNHLYFYWYRQILGQKVEFLVSFYNNEISEKSEIFDDQFSVERPDGSNFTLKIRSTKLEDSAMYFCASTIQLGDLSEQFFGPGTRLTVL.